This TCR beta chain was documented in a study of blood T cells in healthy people across ages. Overall study findings and caveats: PBMCs left unsorted prevented a conclusive naive versus antigen-experienced comparison.

Through a sample-barcoded 5' primer and a J-beta primer mix, a second PCR was run for about 6 to 11 cycles. Each TCR beta cDNA got a 12-nucleotide random molecular identifier. In TCRdb, the 5' RACE reads were re-called with MiXCR into one record per CDR3 protein. The sample has under 850,000 distinct CDR3 sequences; about 37% are singletons. Donors were healthy Caucasian individuals from Russia aged about 6 to 100. Per-sample PBMC isolation yielded at least 7 million cells. This clonotype was detected only a few times. Its antigen is currently unknown. The CDR3 totals 15 residues. The V gene lost 6 bases and the J gene lost 3 bases, with 12 bases spanning the gap.

The TCR was taken from a man aged 18 to 30 in good health. The genes are TRBV12-3 or TRBV12-4 and TRBJ2-6; no definite D call. Sequences were obtained from blood. CDR3 sequence (DNA): TGTGCCAGCAGCCGATGGTATTTTGGGGCCAACGTCCTGACTTTC. It yields the protein CASSRWYFGANVLTF.